This T cell receptor (beta chain) emerged from a study of OX40 agonist ivuxolimab in advanced cancers. Overall study: Ivuxolimab, which patients received intravenously every 2 weeks, was dosed at 0.01 to 10 mg/kg.

There are 11 residues in the CDR3. Germline CDR1 is MDHEN and CDR2 is SYDVKM. TCRdb's table, derived via immunoSEQ multiplex PCR, lists solely in-frame clones and lacks some. The sample shows more than 45,000 clones, roughly 91% of them seen only once. The TCR sequence derives from an adult with an advanced solid tumor such as melanoma, head and neck, liver or kidney cancer. The sequenced sample was CD4+ or CD8+ T cells sorted from blood, obtained in a trial of the OX40 agonist ivuxolimab. The chain links TRBV28 to TRBJ2-3, with D perhaps matching TRBD1 or TRBD2 (5 bases each). CDR3 DNA: TGTGCGTGGGGGACCACAGATACGCAGTATTTT. Amino acid sequence: CAWGTTDTQYF.